These T cell receptor beta chains were read from a single sample in a study of response to subunit inactivated influenza vaccine. Each CDR3 protein is one row after TCRdb ran MiXCR on the RT-PCR reads. The data show approximately 520,000 distinct CDR3 sequences, with about 17% seen just once and less than 4% held by the top ten. Specimen: CD4+ T cells sorted from PBMCs, collected 23 months after vaccination. The receptors here all came from a man aged 50-75 years who received an inactivated influenza vaccine. The CDR3 runs from the conserved cysteine through the conserved F or W. A D gene is named only where the DNA matches it firmly. Clone size is given for some rows only: seen once, a few or many times, or a class if the clone is expanded.

d_call: NA
v_call: TRBV5-1
cdr3_length: 14
clone_size: many
j_call: TRBJ1-2
cdr3_aa: CASSAGTENYGYTF
cdr3_nt: TGCGCCAGCAGCGCAGGGACGGAGAACTATGGCTACACCTTC

d_call: TRBD1
v_call: TRBV12-3/TRBV12-4
cdr3_length: 17
clone_size: NA
j_call: TRBJ2-2
cdr3_aa: CASRPTGHRGDTGELFF
cdr3_nt: TGTGCCAGCAGACCTACGGGACACAGGGGGGACACCGGGGAGCTGTTTTTT

d_call: NA
v_call: TRBV25-1
cdr3_length: 11
clone_size: NA
j_call: TRBJ2-2
cdr3_aa: CASSEIGELFF
cdr3_nt: TGTGCCAGCAGTGAAATAGGGGAGCTGTTTTTT

d_call: NA
v_call: TRBV10-3
cdr3_length: 14
clone_size: NA
j_call: TRBJ1-5
cdr3_aa: CAISVGASNQPQHF
cdr3_nt: TGTGCCATCAGTGTGGGGGCTAGCAATCAGCCCCAGCATTTT

d_call: NA
v_call: TRBV7-2
cdr3_length: 13
clone_size: NA
j_call: TRBJ2-7
cdr3_aa: CASSLSRTYEQYF
cdr3_nt: TGTGCCAGCAGCTTATCTCGGACCTACGAGCAGTACTTC

d_call: TRBD2
v_call: TRBV24-1
cdr3_length: 16
clone_size: NA
j_call: TRBJ2-1
cdr3_aa: CATSDRLGGNYNEQFF
cdr3_nt: TGTGCCACCAGTGACCGCCTGGGGGGGAACTACAATGAGCAGTTCTTC

d_call: NA
v_call: TRBV25-1
cdr3_length: 19
clone_size: NA
j_call: TRBJ2-3
cdr3_aa: CASSEFNTWAGNSTDTQYF
cdr3_nt: TGTGCCAGCAGTGAATTTAATACTTGGGCGGGGAATAGCACAGATACGCAGTATTTT

d_call: NA
v_call: TRBV19
cdr3_length: 12
clone_size: few
j_call: TRBJ2-7
cdr3_aa: CASSATSSEQYF
cdr3_nt: TGTGCCAGTAGTGCAACATCCTCCGAGCAGTACTTC

d_call: TRBD2
v_call: TRBV20-1
cdr3_length: 13
clone_size: few
j_call: TRBJ2-5
cdr3_aa: CSASPAGDETQYF
cdr3_nt: TGCAGTGCTAGTCCGGCGGGAGATGAGACCCAGTACTTC

d_call: NA
v_call: TRBV9
cdr3_length: 12
clone_size: many
j_call: TRBJ2-7
cdr3_aa: CASSVGTGEQYF
cdr3_nt: TGTGCCAGCAGCGTAGGTACGGGGGAGCAGTACTTC

d_call: NA
v_call: TRBV2
cdr3_length: 13
clone_size: NA
j_call: TRBJ2-7
cdr3_aa: CASDAGREYEQYF
cdr3_nt: TGTGCCAGCGATGCAGGACGGGAATACGAGCAGTACTTC

d_call: TRBD2
v_call: TRBV2
cdr3_length: 13
clone_size: few
j_call: TRBJ2-7
cdr3_aa: CASGRDRSYEQYF
cdr3_nt: TGTGCCAGCGGGAGGGACCGCTCCTACGAGCAGTACTTC

d_call: TRBD2
v_call: TRBV5-1
cdr3_length: 19
clone_size: few
j_call: TRBJ2-7
cdr3_aa: CASSLLPPGLAVTSYEQYF
cdr3_nt: TGCGCCAGCAGCTTATTACCGCCGGGACTAGCAGTTACCAGCTACGAGCAGTACTTC

d_call: TRBD2
v_call: TRBV12-3/TRBV12-4
cdr3_length: 15
clone_size: many
j_call: TRBJ2-1
cdr3_aa: CASTYLAGRNNEQFF
cdr3_nt: TGTGCCAGCACTTACCTAGCGGGGAGAAACAATGAGCAGTTCTTC

d_call: TRBD2
v_call: TRBV20-1
cdr3_length: 17
clone_size: NA
j_call: TRBJ2-1
cdr3_aa: CSATGLAGVASYNEQFF
cdr3_nt: TGCAGTGCTACGGGACTAGCGGGAGTAGCATCCTACAATGAGCAGTTCTTC

d_call: NA
v_call: TRBV20-1
cdr3_length: 15
clone_size: NA
j_call: TRBJ1-5
cdr3_aa: CSARLGGSGRGPQHF
cdr3_nt: TGCAGTGCTAGATTGGGGGGGTCGGGAAGGGGCCCCCAGCATTTT